The next 30 T cell receptor beta chains were all read from a single sample in a study of blood T cell repertoires in COVID-19. Only in-frame clones appear in the TCRdb table, and some are missing; sequencing was by immunoSEQ multiplex PCR. Of about 140,000 clones listed, over 80% were seen once; the top ten hold over 35%. Material for sequencing was peripheral blood. These receptors all come from a man between 50 and 59 years old who had recovered from COVID-19.

This sequence joins TRBV11-3 and TRBJ2-3, with a tentative D call TRBD1 (5 bases). Trimming removed 0 bases at V and 4 bases at J, with 14 bases between. The germline V gene has CDR1 SGHNT and CDR2 YENEEA. CDR3 length equals 16 residues. Here the CDR3 reads CASSLDRPGNSDTQYF. CDR3 coding DNA: TGTGCCAGCAGCTTAGATAGGCCAGGGAATTCAGATACGCAGTATTTT.

This rearrangement joins TRBV5-8 to TRBJ2-2; possible D gene TRBD1, 6 bases. The germline V gene encodes CDR1 SGHTS and CDR2 YDEGEE. The CDR3 has 14 residues. V dropped 4 bases and J dropped 2 bases, with 9 bases sitting between them. The DNA for the CDR3 is TGTGCCAGCAGCCCGGGACACAACACCGGGGAGCTGTTTTTT. Translating gives CASSPGHNTGELFF.

J is TRBJ2-3 and V is TRBV4-3; 9 positions match TRBD2. CDR3 length equals 16 residues. CDR1 and CDR2 from the germline V gene are LGHNA and YSLEER. Trimming cost V 7 bases and J 2 bases; bases outside gene matches: 10. CDR3 amino acids: CASKYRLADSTDTQYF. The CDR3 nucleotides are TGCGCCAGCAAATACCGACTAGCGGACTCCACAGATACGCAGTATTTT.

J is TRBJ1-1 and V is TRBV6-5; possibly TRBD1 for D (6 bases). V was trimmed by 6 bases and J by 7 bases, leaving 15 bases between them. The CDR3 is made up of 13 amino acids. Germline assignment: CDR1 MNHEY and CDR2 SVGAGI. The CDR3 DNA sequence: TGTGCCAGCAGATCAACAGGGCAGGTTGAAGCTTTCTTT. Amino acids: CASRSTGQVEAFF.

CDR3 sequence: CASSRLRTGMNSPLHF. In DNA, the CDR3 is TGTGCCAGCAGCCGATTAAGGACAGGGATGAATTCACCCCTCCACTTT. The chain joins TRBV3-1 (or the pseudogene TRBV3-2) to TRBJ1-6; TRBD1 matches at 8 bases. The V and J ends lost 4 bases and 7 bases, in that order; junction bases with no gene match: 9. The CDR3 covers 16 residues. Germline V lookup: CDR1 LGHDT, CDR2 YNNKEL (reference sequence).

The chain combines TRBV11-1 with TRBJ2-1; 7 bases agree with TRBD2. Germline V gives CDR1 SGHAT, CDR2 FQDESV (reference sequence). The CDR3 totals 15 residues. Trimming cost V 2 bases and J 7 bases; bases outside gene matches: 8. CDR3 region: CASSLLTSFGNEQFF. The DNA for the CDR3 is TGTGCCAGCAGCTTATTGACTAGCTTCGGTAATGAGCAGTTCTTC.

The V and J genes are TRBV4-3 and TRBJ1-6, with 8 nucleotides matching TRBD1. This CDR3 region has 16 residues. Germline V gives CDR1 LGHNA, CDR2 YSLEER. J was trimmed by 0 bases and V by 8 bases; bases with no gene match: 6. The DNA of the CDR3 is TGCGCCAGCGGAGAACAGGGGGGCTCCTATAATTCACCCCTCCACTTT. Translation: CASGEQGGSYNSPLHF.

This clone was seen a single time. The gene calls are TRBV6-5 and TRBJ2-5; TRBD1 agrees at 7 bases. The CDR3 has 13 amino acids. The ends lost 6 bases at V and 4 bases at J; junction bases unmatched: 5. Germline loops: CDR1 MNHEY, CDR2 SVGAGI. CDR3 DNA: TGTGCCAGCAGCTCACAGGGGTCAGAGACCCAGTACTTC. Translated, it gives CASSSQGSETQYF.

The rearrangement links TRBV6-2 or TRBV6-3 to TRBJ1-5; 10 nucleotides line up with TRBD1. The CDR3 spans 14 residues. Germline values: CDR1 MNHEY, CDR2 SVGEGT. The V segment lost 2 bases and the J segment 10 bases; nucleotides outside the gene matches: 5. This CDR3 is CASSYRDRGRPQHF. The DNA for the CDR3 is TGTGCCAGCAGTTACCGGGACAGGGGACGTCCCCAGCATTTT.

This clone was found a few times. The rearrangement links TRBV6-4 to TRBJ2-3; D uncertain. The CDR3 sequence is 15 residues long. Germline CDR1 is MRHNA and CDR2 is SNTAGT. Trimming removed 7 bases at V and 0 bases at J, with 14 bases between. CDR3 region: CASKSTPSSTDTQYF. In DNA, the CDR3 is TGTGCCAGCAAAAGCACGCCATCTAGCACAGATACGCAGTATTTT.

The chain joins TRBV12-3 or TRBV12-4 to TRBJ2-1, with a weak D call TRBD1 (6 bases). This CDR3 has 11 residues. V lost 5 bases, J lost 8 bases, and 7 bases lay in between. CDR3 coding DNA: TGTGCCAGCAGTCGGACAGATGAGCAGTTCTTC. This gives the protein CASSRTDEQFF.

The chain joins TRBV19 to TRBJ1-6; D remains ambiguous. This CDR3 spans 15 amino acids. Between the trimmed V and J ends, which lost 6 bases and 7 bases, there was a span of 16 bases. Per the germline V gene, CDR1 is LNHDA and CDR2 is SQIVND (reference sequence). DNA of the CDR3: TGTGCCAGTAGCACGGGGAGGGAAAGAAATTCACCCCTCCACTTT. It translates to CASSTGRERNSPLHF.

The chain is built from TRBV30 and TRBJ2-2; TRBD2 might be the D (5 bases). The CDR3 sequence is 14 residues long. CDR1 GTSNPN and CDR2 SVGIG come from the germline V gene (reference sequence). Trimming took off 1 base at V and 3 bases at J, with 9 bases between the two ends. This CDR3 reads CAWSAGIYTGELFF. Here the CDR3 DNA reads TGTGCCTGGAGTGCCGGGATCTACACCGGGGAGCTGTTTTTT.

The chain combines TRBV4-1 with TRBJ2-5, with 7 bases aligning to TRBD1. Germline values: CDR1 MGHRA, CDR2 YSYEKL. J was trimmed by 5 bases and V by 5 bases; bases with no gene match: 14. The CDR3 has 16 residues. The CDR3 loop is CASSASYRGTGETQYF. CDR3 DNA: TGCGCCAGCAGCGCATCTTACAGGGGAACCGGGGAGACCCAGTACTTC.

The chain joins TRBV6-5 to TRBJ1-6; D ambiguous. V was pared by 0 bases and J by 7 bases, with 10 bases between. Germline CDR1 reads MNHEY; CDR2 reads SVGAGI. The CDR3 has 15 amino acids. CDR3 DNA sequence: TGTGCCAGCAGTTACTCGGCAGGCGAAAATTCACCCCTCCACTTT. Translated, it gives CASSYSAGENSPLHF.

This chain joins TRBV4-3 and TRBJ2-2; D unresolved. The CDR3 runs 14 residues. Germline-derived CDR1 and CDR2 are LGHNA and YSLEER. V was shortened by 3 bases and J by 3 bases, with 8 bases between the two germline ends. CDR3 bases: TGCGCCAGCAGCCAGCTATTAGACACCGGGGAGCTGTTTTTT. Amino acids: CASSQLLDTGELFF.

The genes are TRBV7-8 and TRBJ2-6; no clear D gene. Trimming removed 5 bases from V and 1 base from J, with 21 bases in between. Germline assignment: CDR1 SGHVS and CDR2 FQNEAQ. The CDR3 contains 19 residues. Written as DNA, the CDR3 is TGTGCCAGCAGCCCGCGCTTCGGTCCAGGCCCATCTGGGGCCAACGTCCTGACTTTC. This gives the protein CASSPRFGPGPSGANVLTF.

This chain links TRBV7-2 with TRBJ1-1; D uncertain. V lost 5 bases and J lost 1, with 11 bases in between. Germline V gene lookup returns CDR1 SGHTA and CDR2 FQGNSA. This CDR3 comprises 14 residues. For the CDR3, the DNA is TGTGCCAGCAGCCCACGGGCGGGGAACACTGAAGCTTTCTTT. This gives the protein CASSPRAGNTEAFF.

The rearrangement joins TRBV12-5 to TRBJ2-2, with 13 bases aligning to TRBD2. The germline CDR1 and CDR2 sequences are LGHNT and FRNRAP. CDR3 size: 16 residues. J lost 4 bases, V lost 6 bases, and 5 bases had no gene match. The CDR3 is CASGTSGGAGTGELFF. In DNA, the CDR3 is TGTGCTAGTGGCACTAGCGGGGGGGCGGGCACCGGGGAGCTGTTTTTT.

The gene calls are TRBV9 and TRBJ1-4; D remains unclear. Germline V gene sequence: CDR1 SGDLS, CDR2 YYNGEE. Trimming left V 0 bases short and J 10 bases short, with 7 bases between. The CDR3 has 12 residues. CDR3 amino acids: CASSVGAGKLFF. CDR3 coding DNA: TGTGCCAGCAGCGTAGGTGCGGGAAAACTGTTTTTT.

This clone was observed a few times. The chain is built from TRBV27 and TRBJ1-1; TRBD1 might be the D (6 bases). V lost 3 bases, J lost 5 bases, and 10 bases lay in between. Germline CDR1 MNHEY, CDR2 SMNVEV (reference sequence). This CDR3 comprises 13 residues. DNA of the CDR3: TGTGCCAGCAGTTTTTTGGGGGCAACTGAAGCTTTCTTT. Its translation is CASSFLGATEAFF.

In this sample, this clone turned up once. The chain combines TRBV7-2 with TRBJ1-2; D is unresolved. Germline-derived CDR1 and CDR2 are SGHTA and FQGNSA. The V end lost 1 base, the J end lost 7 bases, and 16 bases lay between the germline ends. The CDR3 runs to 15 residues. The CDR3 coding sequence is TGTGCCAGCAGCTTAGGCCCGGAGTTAACTTTTGGCTACACCTTC. Translated: CASSLGPELTFGYTF. The entire variable domain, with the rest obtained from reference TRBV7-2 and TRBJ1-2, is as follows: GAGVSQSPSNKVTEKGKDVELRCDPISGHTALYWYRQSLGQGLEFLIYFQGNSAPDKSGLPSDRFSAERTGGSVSTLTIQRTQQEDSAVYLCASSLGPELTFGYTFGSGTRLTVV.

The rearrangement joins TRBV4-3 to TRBJ2-5, with a tentative D call TRBD2 (5 bases). With 0 bases removed from V and 2 bases from J, the gap between germline ends came to 19 bases. The CDR3 loop spans 18 amino acids. CDR1 is LGHNA, CDR2 YSLEER, per germline. DNA for the CDR3: TGCGCCAGCAGCCAAGATTTACGGGATGTCAGACCACAAGAGACCCAGTACTTC. Protein product: CASSQDLRDVRPQETQYF.

The genes are TRBV30 and TRBJ1-5; D may be TRBD1 (6 bases). This CDR3 has 16 residues. V was trimmed by 2 bases and J by 4 bases, leaving 18 bases between them. Germline V gene lookup returns CDR1 GTSNPN and CDR2 SVGIG (reference sequence). The CDR3 DNA follows: TGTGCCTGGAGTCCCGTTCCCCGGACAGCAAATCAGCCCCAGCATTTT. Translation: CAWSPVPRTANQPQHF.

The chain has TRBV29-1 and TRBJ2-3, with TRBD1 matching 8 bases. The CDR3 sequence is 18 residues long. With 0 bases clipped from V and 2 bases from J, the junction kept 13 bases outside the gene matches. Germline CDR1 is SQVTM and CDR2 is ANQGSEA. This CDR3 reads CSVEDQARQGAPTDTQYF. The CDR3 DNA reads TGCAGCGTTGAAGATCAGGCTAGGCAGGGGGCCCCCACAGATACGCAGTATTTT.

J is TRBJ1-2 and V is TRBV12-3 or TRBV12-4; 9 bases are a match to TRBD1. The CDR3 contains 13 residues. V dropped 6 bases and J dropped 8; count of bases not matched to a gene: 7. CDR3 nucleotide sequence: TGTGCCAGCAGACAGGGGGCCGGGAGAGGCTACACCTTC. Its translation is CASRQGAGRGYTF.

The chain uses TRBV19 and TRBJ1-4, with 10 bases identical to TRBD1. The CDR3 runs 15 residues. Germline values: CDR1 LNHDA, CDR2 SQIVND (reference sequence). J gave up 5 bases and V 5 bases, and 5 bases lay outside the gene matches. The CDR3 protein is CASSLLGQGNEKLFF. Written as DNA, the CDR3 is TGTGCCAGTAGTCTTTTGGGACAGGGGAATGAAAAACTGTTTTTT.

This sequence joins TRBV27 and TRBJ1-2; maybe TRBD1 (6 bases). Trimming took off 2 bases at V and 5 bases at J, with 9 bases between the two ends. The CDR3 is 13 amino acids. Germline V lookup: CDR1 MNHEY, CDR2 SMNVEV (reference sequence). The CDR3 spells CASSLRGGYGYTF. DNA for the CDR3: TGTGCCAGCAGTTTAAGGGGGGGGTATGGCTACACCTTC.

This clone showed up many times. The gene calls are TRBV30 and TRBJ1-2; D unresolved. CDR1 is GTSNPN, CDR2 SVGIG, per germline (reference sequence). V dropped 2 bases and J dropped 2 bases, with 12 bases sitting between them. This CDR3 region has 14 residues. The CDR3 spells CAWSPLTGNYGYTF. The CDR3, as DNA: TGTGCCTGGAGTCCACTAACGGGGAACTATGGCTACACCTTC.

The V call is TRBV5-6, the J call TRBJ2-5, with D possibly matching TRBD1 (5 bases). V shed 5 bases and J shed 2 bases, with 10 bases lying between them. Germline V gene sequence: CDR1 SGHDT, CDR2 YYEEEE. CDR3 length: 13 residues. The CDR3: CASRQVGQETQYF. The CDR3 DNA follows: TGTGCCAGCAGACAGGTGGGACAAGAGACCCAGTACTTC. Using reference TRBV5-6 and TRBJ2-5 for the parts outside the CDR3, the full variable domain is DAGVTQSPTHLIKTRGQQVTLRCSPKSGHDTVSWYQQALGQGPQFIFQYYEEEERQRGNFPDRFSGHQFPNYSSELNVNALLLGDSALYLCASRQVGQETQYFGPGTRLLVL.